The 13 T cell receptor beta chains reported below all come from one sample, sequenced in a study of T cells in Graves' hyperthyroidism and ophthalmopathy. Amplified TCR beta CDR3 regions came from RNA transcripts. The study used the HTBI primer set for a first-round RT-PCR of the TCR CDR3. MiXCR, run by TCRdb on the multiplex PCR reads, gives a single entry per CDR3 protein. The sample holds 450,000 to 650,000 distinct CDR3 sequences, approximately 17% seen once. Source material: blood. These receptors all stem from a young woman with Graves' ophthalmopathy.

The rearrangement uses TRBV20-1 and TRBJ2-2; maybe TRBD2 (6 bases). The length of the CDR3 is 14 residues. V lost 1 base and J 0 bases, leaving 6 bases between the germline ends. Germline CDR1 DFQATT, CDR2 SNEGSKA (reference sequence). CDR3 residues: CSARAGANTGELFF. CDR3 in DNA: TGCAGTGCTAGAGCGGGGGCGAACACCGGGGAGCTGTTTTTT.

This clonotype was detected once. The chain joins TRBV4-2 to TRBJ1-5; D is undetermined. The V gene lost 4 bases and the J gene lost 2 bases, with 15 bases spanning the gap. The CDR3 spans 16 residues. Germline loops: CDR1 LGHNA, CDR2 YNFKEQ. CDR3 DNA: TGTGCCAGCAGCCCGGCGGGGTTTTTGGGCAATCAGCCCCAGCATTTT. It translates to CASSPAGFLGNQPQHF.

Only a few counts were recorded for this clonotype. The genes are TRBV28 and TRBJ1-5; 7 positions match TRBD1. The CDR3 loop spans 15 amino acids. The germline gives CDR1 MDHEN, CDR2 SYDVKM. After removal of 6 bases from V and 4 bases from J, the junction contained 9 bases not matched to a gene. CDR3 bases: TGTGCCAGCAGCCCTGGGACAGCCATGAATCAGCCCCAGCATTTT. It specifies CASSPGTAMNQPQHF.

The sample holds many counts of this clonotype. The chain couples TRBV6-2 or TRBV6-3 to TRBJ1-1, with a possible D match to TRBD1 (5 bases). The V gene lost 4 bases and the J gene lost 5 bases, with 14 bases spanning the gap. CDR1 is MNHEY and CDR2 is SVGEGT in the germline V gene. CDR3 length: 14 residues. The CDR3 coding sequence is TGTGCCAGCAGTTCGGGGGGGTCGAGGACTGAAGCTTTCTTT. Amino acid sequence: CASSSGGSRTEAFF.

Concerning this clonotype itself: A junction end diverges from the germline sequence, so it may reflect a read error. V gene TRBV6-5 combines with J gene TRBJ1-2; possibly TRBD1 for D (5 bases). CDR3 length: 12 residues. Germline-derived CDR1 and CDR2 are MNHEY and SVGAGI. CDR3 amino acids: CAGSYTGHGYTF. The DNA for the CDR3 is TGTGCCGGCAGTTACACGGGACATGGCTACACCTTC.

As for this clonotype: Possible read error: a much larger clone is one base away. CDR3 amino acids: CAGSFLGVDTQYF. CDR3 DNA sequence: TGTGCCGGCAGTTTTCTCGGGGTTGATACGCAGTATTTT. This rearrangement joins TRBV12-3 or TRBV12-4 to TRBJ2-3; D possibly corresponds to TRBD2 (5 bases). The CDR3 has 13 amino acids.

The chain has TRBV9 and TRBJ2-3; 7 bases line up with TRBD2. The CDR3 spans 16 residues. After removal of 2 bases from V and 5 bases from J, the junction contained 11 bases not matched to a gene. CDR1 SGDLS and CDR2 YYNGEE come from the germline V gene. The CDR3 bases are TGTGCCAGCAGCGTGATCGTGGGAGGGCCGGTAGATACGCAGTATTTT. Translation gives CASSVIVGGPVDTQYF.

This clonotype has more than one count but fewer than ten. DNA for the CDR3: TGTGCCAGTACCTCAGGACTCCCGAGCTCCTACAATGAGCAGTTCTTC. Translating gives CASTSGLPSSYNEQFF. The gene calls are TRBV19 and TRBJ2-1, with TRBD2 as a possible D gene (5 bases). V lost 7 bases and J lost 0, with 16 bases in between. CDR3 size: 16 residues. From germline, CDR1 is LNHDA and CDR2 SQIVND (reference sequence). Together with reference TRBV19 and TRBJ2-1, the CDR3 gives the full variable domain: DGGITQSPKYLFRKEGQNVTLSCEQNLNHDAMYWYRQDPGQGLRLIYYSQIVNDFQKGDIAEGYSVSREKKESFPLTVTSAQKNPTAFYLCASTSGLPSSYNEQFFGPGTRLTVL.

This clonotype has a handful of counts. The V gene is TRBV12-3 or TRBV12-4, the J gene TRBJ2-2; the match to TRBD1 covers 7 bases. The CDR3 spans 15 residues. The J segment lost 1 base and the V segment lost 11 bases, leaving 10 bases of the junction unmatched. CDR3 region: CALLSGTENTGELFF. Here the CDR3 DNA reads TGTGCCCTCCTCTCCGGGACAGAGAACACCGGGGAGCTGTTTTTT.

This clonotype appeared many times. The V gene is TRBV27, the J gene TRBJ2-1, with 13 bases that match TRBD2. V shed 0 bases, J shed 1 base, and the junction held 6 bases outside the gene matches. Germline CDR1 reads MNHEY; CDR2 reads SMNVEV (reference sequence). The CDR3 totals 19 residues. For the CDR3, the DNA is TGTGCCAGCAGTTTATCACTAGCGGGGGGGCCTCATTCCTACAATGAGCAGTTCTTC. Protein: CASSLSLAGGPHSYNEQFF.

This clonotype was recorded at least ten times. This chain connects TRBV6-1 to TRBJ1-6; D is unresolved. The CDR3 is 15 amino acids. CDR1 and CDR2 from the germline V gene are MNHNS and SASEGT. Between the trimmed V and J ends, which lost 2 bases and 7 bases, there was a span of 12 bases. Written as DNA, the CDR3 is TGTGCCAGCAGTGAACTGTCCGGCCCCAATTCACCCCTCCACTTT. Protein sequence: CASSELSGPNSPLHF.

This clonotype was observed a few times. The J gene is TRBJ2-7, the V gene TRBV10-3; D may be TRBD1 (6 bases). The CDR3 spans 15 residues. CDR1 is ENHRY, CDR2 SYGVKD, per germline. The V gene lost 4 bases and the J gene lost 3 bases, with 16 bases spanning the gap. The CDR3 spells CAISGKQGFFYEQYF. Written as DNA, the CDR3 is TGTGCCATCAGTGGGAAACAGGGTTTTTTCTACGAGCAGTACTTC.

This clonotype was recorded a few times. V usage is TRBV5-1 and J usage is TRBJ2-6; D not resolved. Trimming stripped 1 base from V and 0 bases from J, with 11 bases between. The CDR3 consists of 17 residues. Germline assignment: CDR1 SGHRS and CDR2 YFSETQ. CDR3 DNA sequence: TGCGCCAGCAGCTTGAGGCCAGCCTCCTCTGGGGCCAACGTCCTGACTTTC. Protein sequence: CASSLRPASSGANVLTF.